These 4 T cell receptor beta chains share one sample of origin, sequenced in a study of CD8+ T cells in alopecia areata. cDNA prepared by RNA extraction and subsequent reverse transcription served as the template for sequencing. The data were produced by immunoSEQ multiplex PCR, yet TCRdb's version contains in-frame clones alone and is incomplete. Found here are 50,000 to 70,000 clones, 44% of them singletons; the top ten hold about 53%. The sequencing sample was made of NKG2D-low CD8+ T cells sorted from blood. The receptors shown here come from a human donor with alopecia areata.

This clone was seen more than once but under ten times. The gene calls are TRBV28 and TRBJ2-7, with D perhaps TRBD2 (6 bases). Trimming took off 7 bases at V and 10 bases at J, with 17 bases between the two ends. CDR3 length equals 12 residues. CDR1 is MDHEN and CDR2 is SYDVKM in the germline V gene. The DNA for the CDR3 is TGTGCCAGCACCACACTGGGAGGAGTTCAGTACTTC. Protein: CASTTLGGVQYF.

Only one count was recorded for this clone. The chain employs TRBV2 and TRBJ2-1, with 13 bases lining up with TRBD2. The germline V gene encodes CDR1 SNHLY and CDR2 FYNNEI. Losses at the gene ends were 6 bases for V and 12 bases for J; bases not matched to a gene: 8. The CDR3 is made up of 14 amino acids. The CDR3 sequence is CASSDGTSGMGQFF. CDR3 in DNA: TGTGCCAGCAGCGATGGGACTAGCGGGATGGGGCAGTTCTTC.

A few counts support this clone. V is TRBV7-9 and J is TRBJ2-7, with 12 bases fitting TRBD2. Germline trimming cut 5 bases from V and 3 bases from J; bases unmatched to any gene: 8. CDR1 and CDR2 from the germline V gene are SEHNR and FQNEAQ (reference sequence). The CDR3 extends over 16 amino acids. CDR3 DNA: TGTGCCAGCAGCCCCCCGGGACTAGCGGGCTACTACGAGCAGTACTTC. It specifies CASSPPGLAGYYEQYF.

This clone was counted between two and nine times. V is TRBV7-9 and J is TRBJ2-7; TRBD2 agrees at 10 bases. The CDR3 spans 14 residues. V trimming: 6 bases; J trimming: 3 bases; junction bases outside the gene matches: 5. Germline values: CDR1 SEHNR, CDR2 FQNEAQ (reference sequence). CDR3 nucleotides: TGTGCCAGCAGTTCTAGCGGGGGAAGCTACGAGCAGTACTTC. This encodes CASSSSGGSYEQYF.